This T cell receptor (beta chain) is from a study of T cell responses to AZD1222 COVID-19 vaccine. Sequencing was performed with immunoSEQ multiplex PCR; in TCRdb, only in-frame clones are kept and a portion is missing. The sample yields 180,000 or so clones, 91% seen once. Points from the study as a whole: Repertoires were sampled only after the peak T cell response. Donors were mostly white British, more females; clonal diversity possibly underestimated.

Concerning this clone: What it recognizes is unknown.

V lost 4 bases and J lost 8; bases outside the gene matches: 16. CDR1 and CDR2 from the germline V gene are PRHDT and FYEKMQ (reference sequence). The CDR3 spans 17 residues. The chain recombines TRBV13 with TRBJ1-1; 10 bases agree with TRBD1. The sample consisted of peripheral blood, taken 28 days after the second AZD1222 dose. This TCR was recovered from an adult who received the AZD1222 COVID-19 vaccine. The CDR3 nucleotides are TGTGCCAGCAGCTCACGAGGGAGGTGGACAGGGGGAACCGAAGCTTTCTTT. Translation: CASSSRGRWTGGTEAFF.